The TCR beta chain under discussion was sequenced for a study of cytotoxic CD8 clonotypes in ibrutinib-treated CLL. Profiling relied on immunoSEQ multiplex PCR, and the TCRdb table lists in-frame clones only, not all of them. The repertoire holds 30,000 or so clones, with 62% as singletons. Overall study results and limits: While tracking circulating CD8+ T-cell counts, baseline clonality exceeded that of age-matched healthy donors. Treatment saw public clonotypes, which were uncommon, either contract or stay stable.

About this clone itself: Its specificity is unknown.

The source is a human donor with chronic lymphocytic leukemia. Sequences were derived from PBMCs, sampled before ibrutinib treatment.

The CDR3 loop is CASSQSPGWGEQYF. In DNA, the CDR3 is TGCGCCAGCAGCCAGTCTCCCGGGTGGGGGGAGCAGTACTTC. The chain employs TRBV4-1 and TRBJ2-7, with D perhaps matching TRBD1 or TRBD2 (5 bases each). Germline-derived CDR1 and CDR2 are MGHRA and YSYEKL. Trimming took off 3 bases at V and 7 bases at J, with 16 bases between the two ends. This CDR3 has 14 residues.